This T cell receptor (beta chain) was captured in a study of blood T cell repertoires in COVID-19. Across the whole study: Some COVID-19 samples were acute and others convalescent; all came from the United States, Italy and Spain.

V dropped 5 bases and J dropped 3 bases, with 14 bases sitting between them. Germline V CDR1 and CDR2: LGHNA, YSLEER. This CDR3 region has 14 residues. Profiled with immunoSEQ multiplex PCR; TCRdb holds only in-frame clones, not every one. The sample includes about 120,000 clones, 90% seen only once; the top ten take 3.8%. V and J are TRBV4-3 and TRBJ2-7, with D maybe TRBD2 (6 bases). The specimen sequenced was peripheral blood. The TCR comes from an older woman with COVID-19, enrolled during active disease. This CDR3 reads CASSESRGNYEQYF. DNA of the CDR3: TGCGCCAGCAGCGAGTCGCGGGGAAACTACGAGCAGTACTTC.